The clone carrying this T cell receptor (beta chain) was counted ten times or more. Its target is not known. Each CDR3 protein gets one entry after TCRdb re-called the 5' RACE reads with MiXCR. This sample has over 55,000 distinct CDR3 sequences; approximately 31% occur once, and the top ten carry roughly 2.1%. Findings of the study overall: Tumor-infiltrating Treg TCR alpha and beta sequences overlapped most with tumor naive CD4+ T cells, then blood naive.

The CDR3 is 17 residues long. Germline V gives CDR1 SGDLS, CDR2 YYNGEE. Losses at the gene ends were 4 bases for V and 6 bases for J; bases not matched to a gene: 13. The source is a female donor with breast cancer. The rearrangement links TRBV9 to TRBJ2-2, with 9 positions matching TRBD2. Sample: tumor-infiltrating naive CD4+ T cells sorted from the breast tumor. Documented subset: naive CD4+ T cells, CD4+CD45RA+CD25-. CDR3 DNA: TGTGCCAGCAGCCGCGGCGGGGGGGCAGACTCTCCCGGGGAGCTGTTTTTT. This encodes CASSRGGGADSPGELFF.